In this sample, the clone carrying this TCR beta chain turned up a few times. No antigen is known for it. This entry belongs to a study of T cells after yellow fever vaccination. TCRdb reprocessed the 5' RACE reads via MiXCR and lists one record per CDR3 protein. The table records around 530,000 distinct CDR3 sequences, about a sixth of them present only once. Germline CDR1 is LGHNT and CDR2 is FRNRAP. The CDR3 is 22 amino acids. V was shortened by 2 bases and J by 0 bases, with 29 bases between the two germline ends. Broader study findings: FACS-sorted repertoires might harbor abundant contaminating clonotypes from the bulk population. Post-booster samples contained most primary-vaccination clones (more than 95% CD4, approximately 88% CD8).

The TCR sequence derives from a man aged 18-30 years who received the YFV17D yellow fever vaccine. This material consisted of PBMCs, taken 5 days after the first yellow fever vaccination. The chain uses TRBV12-5 and TRBJ2-1; possibly TRBD1 or TRBD2 for D (7 bases each). The CDR3 region has the DNA TGTGCTAGTGGTTTGATTACTCGGGCAGGGGGTCTGCGGGGGAGCTCCTACAATGAGCAGTTCTTC. Encoded protein: CASGLITRAGGLRGSSYNEQFF.